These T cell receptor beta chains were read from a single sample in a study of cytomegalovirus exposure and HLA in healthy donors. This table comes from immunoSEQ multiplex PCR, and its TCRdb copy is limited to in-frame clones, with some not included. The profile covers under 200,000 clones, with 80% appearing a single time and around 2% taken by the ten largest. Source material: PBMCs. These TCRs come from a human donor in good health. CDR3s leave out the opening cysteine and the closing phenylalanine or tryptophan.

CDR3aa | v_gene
ASSPRTGQDYGYT | TRBV19
ASSLGGRRDEQF | TRBV5-8
ASSRGGGGWEQF | TRBV7-2
ASSGPKTGRSYEQY | TRBV25-1
ASSLGLGGTSSYNSPLH | TRBV5-1
ASSSTSRTDTQY | TRBV5-5
ASSQRTGITTDTQY | TRBV4-1
ASSQDPPGASKNIQY | TRBV4-3
ASRVSTDMNTEAF | TRBV2
AISEYSGGYT | TRBV10-3
ASSCLRVSGELF | TRBV6-5
ASSFYPTTDTQY | TRBV2
ASSIARLNYGYT | TRBV19
ASSLTIGGRREKLF | TRBV5-1
ASSAVGVSPLH | TRBV10-1
SVEEAGGDIQY | TRBV29-1
ASSYRGPSEQY | TRBV7-9
ASSLSGENYGYT | TRBV5-5
ASSHQTGGSEAF | TRBV7-3
ASTGGLRGTQY | TRBV6-6
ASSLGTVNYGYT | TRBV5-4
ASSFQGTGGEQY | TRBV5-4
ASSLIGHSVAGYT | TRBV5-6
ASMFGVGDETQY | TRBV5-1
ASSYGQGSTEAF | TRBV6-5
ASSLDWGGGYT | TRBV5-4
ASSFFGVQETQY | TRBV7-2
ASKDEGGPWGYT | TRBV19
ASSIVAVNNQPQH | TRBV19
ASRIGGSKNIQY | TRBV6-1
ASSFEETNYGYT | TRBV7-9
ASSLGQDATGELF | TRBV7-9
ASSVGGAWSEKLF | TRBV2
ASSLGFRGPTLDGYT | TRBV5-6
ASSYSPGVVDTQY | TRBV6-5
ASSLLGTLSYNEQF | TRBV28
ASSQGDRANYGYT | TRBV4-1
ASSLKGEANYGYT | TRBV27
ASSLGGGDGNTIY | TRBV7-2
ASSQGLAGGSGANVLT | TRBV4-2
ASSKTGTGGGETQY | TRBV5-1
ASSDRVGTEAF | TRBV5-1
ASSQSEGVNEQF | TRBV23-1
ASSPPTPVETDTQY | TRBV18
ASSSGTGTGNQDTQY | TRBV11-3
ASSQVPTGSQETQY | TRBV4-1
ASSFDGGGGNEQF | TRBV7-7
ASGLVSGPNNYGYT | TRBV12-5
ASSLSGTGQYEQY | TRBV5-1
ASSWTVTNEKLF | TRBV19
ASTTGYELRGYT | TRBV6-5
ASGPFDRATEAF | TRBV12-5
ASSETSGGQEQY | TRBV9
ASSLQGGGQETQY | TRBV7-7
ASNFRGSSYNEQF | TRBV6-5